The clone carrying this T cell receptor beta chain was seen many times. In germline, CDR1 is LNHNV, CDR2 YYDKDF (reference sequence). This CDR3 is 15 amino acids long. V lost 5 bases to trimming and J lost 4 bases; unmatched junction nucleotides: 4. This entry comes from a study of T cell repertoires in cytomegalovirus infection. TCRdb re-analysed the reads in MiXCR, keeping a single row per CDR3 protein. The profile shows roughly 140,000 distinct CDR3 sequences, roughly a quarter of them singletons. Specimen: PBMCs. The V and J genes are TRBV15 and TRBJ2-1; 11 bases agree with TRBD2. The source is a human donor in good health (CMV status not recorded). Some clones in this sample may be carry-over from other donors' samples. CDR3 DNA: TGTGCCACCAGCGGCGGGACTAGCGGATACAATGAGCAGTTCTTC. Translating gives CATSGGTSGYNEQFF.